Included here is one T cell receptor (beta chain) sequence, with context. Its specificity is not known. The sample is drawn from a study of T cells after yellow fever vaccination. TCRdb passed the 5' RACE reads through MiXCR, listing each CDR3 protein once. The data contain 300,000 or so distinct CDR3 sequences, about 7.8% of them singletons. Overall study findings and caveats: The CD4 compartment and the CD8 compartment contained a small share of clonotypes in common.

Trimming took off 6 bases at V and 5 bases at J, with 13 bases between the two ends. This CDR3 region has 13 residues. The material sequenced was PBMCs, taken approximately 40 days after the first yellow fever vaccination. The clonotype comes from a young man who received the YFV17D yellow fever vaccine. This chain uses TRBV12-3 or TRBV12-4 with TRBJ1-1; possibly TRBD1 for D (6 bases). The CDR3 DNA sequence: TGTGCCAGCAGATTTAGGGGGGGGACTGAAGCTTTCTTT. It encodes CASRFRGGTEAFF.